This note documents a single T cell receptor (beta chain) sequence. This clone was seen a single time. Its target antigen remains unknown. No much larger clone is present one base from it, and per-base qualities are unavailable. Cut back by 0 bases and 1 base, the V and J ends lie 10 bases apart. Its CDR3 holds 15 amino acids, cysteine through phenylalanine. Of all the DNA, just the CDR3 is kept, 45 bases in frame from base 1. Per the germline V gene, SGHRS is the CDR1 and YFSETQ is the CDR2. Participants in the prospective study were aged about 18 to 95 years, lived in 24 United States geographic areas, and enrolled through a virtual design. To assign participants to cohorts, the prospective study relied on clinical history that participants themselves reported in a screening survey and a study questionnaire. Recovered participants in ImmuneRACE Cohort 3 were defined as having two consecutive negative NP/OP PCR tests, clearance from a healthcare professional, or resolution of symptoms. In the prospective study, whole blood, serum and a nasopharyngeal or oropharyngeal swab were collected from each participant by mobile phlebotomists. Over a roughly two-month period, participants in the prospective study had the option of providing additional blood draws and questionnaires. Before DNA extraction, prospective study blood samples were shipped either frozen or at room temperature.

TCRbeta CDR3 regions were amplified from genomic DNA using the immunoSEQ Assay, a bias-controlled multiplex PCR. On the authors' methods: The number of nucleated cells in each sample was estimated from the amplification of reference gene primers within the assay. To quantify the absolute abundance of each unique TCRbeta CDR3 rearrangement, sequence reads were collapsed and filtered. Productive Simpson clonality was computed per sample as the square root of Simpson's diversity index over productive rearrangements. TCRdb limited this immuneACCESS table to in-frame rearrangements with V and J called. A share of clones is missing; checked studies link under half to unresolved V genes, and the rest is unexplained. V, J and clone size were drawn from that table, and D and trimming were deduced from the DNA. The sample records 250,000 to 350,000 clones, approximately 90% of which are singletons. The top ten clones comprise less than 2.5% of the sample.

These data are taken from a study of blood T cell repertoires in COVID-19 (TCRdb year 2020). Describing the broader study: Samples covering the acute and convalescent phases of COVID-19 were provided by collaborators in the United States, Italy and Spain. The material from the prospective study consisted of cDNA or gDNA derived from T cells, B-cell-depleted T cells, or PBMCs. The dataset comprised deeply sampled blood TCRbeta repertoires from subjects exposed to, actively infected with, or recovered from COVID-19. A freely available public database, intended as a resource for researchers studying the immune response to SARS-CoV-2, is where the repertoires were released. The samples were drawn from the first 160 participants of the ongoing ImmuneRACE study and from 1,254 subjects provided by 6 global collaborators. A de-identified subject ID, COVID-19 status, age in years and sex were almost always included in the sample metadata. Where HLA class I and class II types were available, the types were taken from metadata supplied by the sample provider, not from assay-based typing. The full study reports these points: The amount of clinical and demographic metadata varied by source and participant and was provided uncurated.

This clonotype originated in a woman under 30 who had recovered from COVID-19. The specimen was PBMCs or T cells enriched from blood (not recorded which). The chain is made from TRBV5-1 and TRBJ1-2; no confident D gene assignment can be made. CDR3 protein: CASSLGGVGNYGYTF. The DNA sequence is as follows: TGCGCCAGCAGCTTGGGCGGGGTTGGTAACTATGGCTACACCTTC.